The sequence of this TCR beta chain was determined in a study of T cell responses to AZD1222 COVID-19 vaccine. Germline V gives CDR1 SGHRS, CDR2 YFSETQ. V was clipped by 7 bases and J by 5 bases, with 15 bases between them. This CDR3 is 14 amino acids long. The data were produced by immunoSEQ multiplex PCR, yet TCRdb's version contains in-frame clones alone and is incomplete. The table lists under 200,000 clones, 92% of them singletons. Sample: peripheral blood, taken 28 days after the second AZD1222 dose. The receptor's source is an adult who received the AZD1222 COVID-19 vaccine. The chain links TRBV5-1 to TRBJ1-4; D gene ambiguous. CDR3 region: CASAIDAENEKLFF. The CDR3 DNA is TGCGCCAGCGCGATTGATGCGGAGAATGAAAAACTGTTTTTT.